The 7 T cell receptor beta chains below were found in one sample sequenced in a study of CD8+CD57+ T cells in acquired aplastic anemia. TCR beta VDJ and CDR3 were profiled, and genomic DNA was the template. TCRdb re-called the reads through MiXCR, storing one row per CDR3 protein. The sample contains around 200,000 distinct CDR3 sequences, around 45% of which appear only once. Selection for sequencing was limited to patients who had shown CD8+CD57+ cell expansion by flow cytometry. Sequencing used sorted CD4+, CD8+, or CD8+CD57+ T cells (not recorded which) from PBMCs. These receptors were collected from a human donor with aplastic anemia.

This clonotype was observed a handful of times. The chain combines TRBV3-1 with TRBJ1-3; D is perhaps TRBD1 (5 bases). CDR1 LGHDT and CDR2 YNNKEL come from the germline V gene (reference sequence). The V and J ends lost 4 bases and 0 bases respectively, with 16 bases between them. The CDR3 runs 17 residues. The CDR3 sequence: CASSRGGAGSSGNTIYF. The DNA for the CDR3 is TGTGCCAGCAGCCGGGGAGGGGCAGGGTCCTCTGGAAACACCATATATTTT.

This rearrangement joins TRBV20-1 to TRBJ2-7; the D is unclear. This CDR3 is built from 12 residues. CDR1 is DFQATT and CDR2 is SNEGSKA in the germline V gene (reference sequence). Trimming removed 4 bases from V and 1 base from J, with 8 bases in between. The CDR3: CSAKGSSYEQYF. CDR3 DNA sequence: TGCAGTGCTAAGGGCAGTTCCTACGAGCAGTACTTC.

This clonotype was counted ten times or more. The chain employs TRBV19 and TRBJ2-2, with D possibly being TRBD2 (6 bases). This CDR3 comprises 16 residues. The germline V gene has CDR1 LNHDA and CDR2 SQIVND (reference sequence). The germline V and J ends were trimmed by 6 bases and 1 base, with 15 bases remaining between them. Here the CDR3 DNA reads TGTGCCAGTAGACCCGGGGGACGGAGGAACACCGGGGAGCTGTTTTTT. It specifies CASRPGGRRNTGELFF.

In this sample, this clonotype turned up many times. The chain has TRBV2 and TRBJ2-3; D is possibly TRBD2 (6 bases). This CDR3 contains 15 residues. The V end lost 2 bases, the J end lost 6 bases, and 15 bases lay between the germline ends. The germline V gene has CDR1 SNHLY and CDR2 FYNNEI. CDR3 residues: CASSEKTNGSDTQYF. DNA for the CDR3: TGTGCCAGCAGTGAAAAGACTAACGGGAGTGATACGCAGTATTTT.

The chain recombines TRBV7-9 with TRBJ2-7, with D unclear. Trimming shortened V by 8 bases and J by 6 bases, and 14 bases separated the two germline ends. This CDR3 has 12 amino acids. The germline V gene has CDR1 SEHNR and CDR2 FQNEAQ (reference sequence). The CDR3 spells CASVWDTGEQYF. CDR3 nucleotides: TGTGCCAGCGTATGGGATACGGGCGAGCAGTACTTC. The full variable domain, rest sourced from reference TRBV7-9 and TRBJ2-7, is DTGVSQNPRHKITKRGQNVTFRCDPISEHNRLYWYRQTLGQGPEFLTYFQNEAQLEKSRLLSDRFSAERPKGSFSTLEIQRTEQGDSAMYLCASVWDTGEQYFGPGTRLTVT.

The chain employs TRBV11-2 and TRBJ1-2; no clear D gene. Trimming cost V 5 bases and J 8 bases, with 9 bases left between them. From germline, CDR1 is SGHAT and CDR2 FQNNGV. This CDR3 is built from 11 residues. CDR3 sequence: CASSHIRGYTF. The CDR3 bases are TGTGCCAGCAGCCATATACGGGGCTACACCTTC.

This clonotype came up once. This chain connects TRBV11-1 to TRBJ2-5; D perhaps matches TRBD2 (6 bases). The CDR3 is made up of 17 amino acids. Germline values: CDR1 SGHAT, CDR2 FQDESV (reference sequence). V was cut by 1 base and J by 1 base, with 16 bases left in between. This chain's CDR3 is CASSLGVSGVTQETQYF. Written as DNA, the CDR3 is TGTGCCAGCAGCTTAGGGGTTAGCGGCGTCACCCAAGAGACCCAGTACTTC.